Each of the 5 T cell receptor beta chains below was sequenced from the same sample in a study of cytomegalovirus exposure and HLA in healthy donors. The study ran its PCR with 60 Vbeta and 13 Jbeta primers. Generated by immunoSEQ multiplex PCR, the TCRdb table keeps only in-frame clones and is missing some. The table includes about 90,000 clones, around 85% detected once. Sequencing was done on a sample of PBMCs. The source is a man aged 18-30 years in good health and CMV-seronegative.

The gene calls are TRBV6-1 and TRBJ1-5; D possibly corresponds to TRBD1 (5 bases). CDR3 length: 13 residues. CDR1 and CDR2 from the germline V gene are MNHNS and SASEGT. V gave up 7 bases and J gave up 4 bases, with 11 bases separating them. The DNA for the CDR3 is TGTGCCAGCACAGGGATAGGAAATCAGCCCCAGCATTTT. This codes for CASTGIGNQPQHF.

The chain couples TRBV6-5 to TRBJ1-1, with D hard to call. V gave up 5 bases and J gave up 1 base, with 14 bases separating them. Germline V lookup: CDR1 MNHEY, CDR2 SVGAGI. The CDR3 totals 15 residues. The CDR3 is CASSRRRATNTEAFF. CDR3 bases: TGTGCCAGCAGTCGAAGGAGGGCGACGAACACTGAAGCTTTCTTT.

The chain carries TRBV5-4 and TRBJ1-2, with TRBD1 matching 11 bases. Germline V CDR1 and CDR2: SGHNT, YYREEE (reference sequence). CDR3 size: 15 residues. The V segment lost 9 bases and the J segment 0 bases; nucleotides outside the gene matches: 7. The CDR3 region has the DNA TGTGCCATTAAGGGACAGGGGGTTTCTAACTATGGCTACACCTTC. Translation: CAIKGQGVSNYGYTF.

The V gene is TRBV6-5, the J gene TRBJ1-5, with D maybe TRBD1 (5 bases). This CDR3 region has 14 residues. The germline V and J ends were trimmed by 2 bases and 7 bases, with 12 bases remaining between them. Germline V gene data show CDR1 as MNHEY and CDR2 as SVGAGI. CDR3 nucleotide sequence: TGTGCCAGCAGTTACGGGGGGGTAGGGCAGCCCCAGCATTTT. Translated, it gives CASSYGGVGQPQHF.

This clone was counted only a few times. One end of the junction fails to match germline, which may point to a read error. The chain links TRBV7-7 to TRBJ2-1, with TRBD1 as a possible D gene (5 bases). Germline assignment: CDR1 SSHAT and CDR2 FNYEAQ (reference sequence). The CDR3 contains 13 residues. In DNA, the CDR3 is TGTGCTAGCAGCCCTAATGGGGCCGATGAGCAGTTCTTC. It translates to CASSPNGADEQFF.